The 8 T cell receptor beta chains in this list originate from one sample, sequenced in a study of T cell responses to AZD1222 COVID-19 vaccine. Sequencing was performed with immunoSEQ multiplex PCR; in TCRdb, only in-frame clones are kept and a portion is missing. The table has 110,000 or so clones, 88% seen once. Specimen: peripheral blood, collected 28 days after the second AZD1222 dose. The receptors stem from an adult who received the AZD1222 COVID-19 vaccine.

The chain employs TRBV28 and TRBJ2-3; D is uncertain. The germline CDR1 and CDR2 sequences are MDHEN and SYDVKM. Trimming stripped 1 base from V and 1 base from J, with 6 bases between. CDR3 size: 14 residues. The CDR3 region has the DNA TGTGCCAGCAGTTTATCAGGCCGCACAGATACGCAGTATTTT. Translating it yields CASSLSGRTDTQYF. Supplemented by reference TRBV28 and TRBJ2-3, the full variable domain reads DVKVTQSSRYLVKRTGEKVFLECVQDMDHENMFWYRQDPGLGLRLIYFSYDVKMKEKGDIPEGYSVSREKKERFSLILESASTNQTSMYLCASSLSGRTDTQYFGPGTRLTVL.

This chain uses TRBV21-1 with TRBJ1-4; the table gives TRBD1 as D, unverified against the DNA. TRBV21-1 represents a pseudogene. The CDR3 length is 14 residues. CDR3 coding DNA: TGTGCCAGCAACCCCACAGGGGATGATGAAAAACTGTTTTTT. As protein: CASNPTGDDEKLFF.

CDR3 nucleotides: TGTGCCAGCAGCGGGGGCCCCGCGGGGGGCTACGAGCAGTACTTC. Amino acid sequence: CASSGGPAGGYEQYF. The rearrangement joins TRBV9 to TRBJ2-7; 8 bases are a match to TRBD2. The ends lost 3 bases at V and 3 bases at J; junction bases unmatched: 8. The length of the CDR3 is 15 residues. Germline CDR1 is SGDLS and CDR2 is YYNGEE.

The gene calls are TRBV9 and TRBJ1-2, with TRBD1 as a possible D gene (5 bases). V lost 3 bases to trimming and J lost 8 bases, with 20 bases between them. The germline V gene encodes CDR1 SGDLS and CDR2 YYNGEE. The CDR3 extends over 15 amino acids. The CDR3 DNA follows: TGTGCCAGCAGCGCACCCGAGGGGCGGTATAGCGGCTACACCTTC. It translates to CASSAPEGRYSGYTF. Based on the CDR3 plus reference TRBV9 and TRBJ1-2, the full variable domain is DSGVTQTPKHLITATGQRVTLRCSPRSGDLSVYWYQQSLDQGLQFLIQYYNGEERAKGNILERFSAQQFPDLHSELNLSSLELGDSALYFCASSAPEGRYSGYTFGSGTRLTVV.

For this clone: The conserved phenylalanine or tryptophan normally closing the CDR3 is absent here, so this likely arose from a read error. The DNA is left out, because the CDR3 cannot be placed on it with certainty; the CDR3 is given as TCRdb lists it. This chain links TRBV21-1 with TRBJ1-2. TRBV21-1 is given as a pseudogene. The CDR3 is 10 residues long, ends included. The CDR3 spells CASSKIGKGP.

This clone was detected once. The gene calls are TRBV28 and TRBJ1-2; D is unclear. The germline CDR1 and CDR2 sequences are MDHEN and SYDVKM. Trimming cost V 5 bases and J 4 bases, with 11 bases left between them. The CDR3 has 13 amino acids. CDR3 sequence (DNA): TGTGCCAGCAGTACAGATCCCCGCTATGGCTACACCTTC. Protein: CASSTDPRYGYTF.

The J gene is TRBJ2-7, the V gene TRBV6-5, with 7 bases identical to TRBD2. J lost 7 bases, V lost 11 bases, and 14 bases had no gene match. There are 13 residues in the CDR3. Germline values: CDR1 MNHEY, CDR2 SVGAGI. The CDR3 nucleotides are TGTGCCGCGGCAACGGGGGGTTTTTGGGAGCAGTACTTC. Translation: CAAATGGFWEQYF.

V usage is TRBV10-2 and J usage is TRBJ2-7, with 11 bases that match TRBD1. Germline V CDR1 and CDR2: WSHSY, SAAADI. The V gene end was trimmed by 1 base and the J gene end by 6 bases; junction bases not matched to a gene: 5. The CDR3 covers 15 residues. CDR3 amino acids: CASSELGQGGSEQYF. The CDR3 nucleotides are TGCGCCAGCAGTGAGTTGGGACAGGGGGGAAGCGAGCAGTACTTC.